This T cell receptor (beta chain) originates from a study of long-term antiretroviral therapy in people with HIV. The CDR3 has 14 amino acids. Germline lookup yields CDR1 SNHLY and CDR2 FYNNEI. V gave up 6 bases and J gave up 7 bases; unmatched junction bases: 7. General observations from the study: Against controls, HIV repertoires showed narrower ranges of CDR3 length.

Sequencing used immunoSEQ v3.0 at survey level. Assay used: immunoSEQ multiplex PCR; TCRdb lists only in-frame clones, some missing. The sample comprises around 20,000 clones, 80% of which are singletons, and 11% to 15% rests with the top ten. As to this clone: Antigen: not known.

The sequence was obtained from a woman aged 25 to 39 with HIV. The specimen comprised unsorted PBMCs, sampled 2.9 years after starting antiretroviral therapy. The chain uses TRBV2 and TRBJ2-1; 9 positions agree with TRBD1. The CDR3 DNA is TGTGCCAGCAGCCGGGACAGGGTATCAAATGAGCAGTTCTTC. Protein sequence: CASSRDRVSNEQFF.